These 24 T cell receptor beta chains share one sample of origin, sequenced in a study of blood T cell repertoires in COVID-19. Clones were sequenced by immunoSEQ multiplex PCR, and TCRdb holds only the in-frame ones, with some missing. The top ten hold approximately 3% of the sample, which has 200,000 to 250,000 clones, more than 75% seen once. Sequencing was carried out using peripheral blood. These receptors were obtained from a woman aged 25 to 45 who had recovered from COVID-19.

V gene TRBV7-2 combines with J gene TRBJ1-5; 9 bases match TRBD1. V trimming: 3 bases; J trimming: 9 bases; junction bases outside the gene matches: 3. From germline, CDR1 is SGHTA and CDR2 FQGNSA. This CDR3 contains 13 residues. CDR3 amino acids: CASSFKTGGPQHF. As DNA, the CDR3 is TGTGCCAGCAGCTTCAAGACAGGGGGGCCCCAGCATTTT.

This clone was detected once. J is TRBJ2-5 and V is TRBV5-6; a possible D gene is TRBD2 (5 bases). Germline V lookup: CDR1 SGHDT, CDR2 YYEEEE. The CDR3 consists of 15 residues. V lost 1 base, J lost 2 bases, and 12 bases lay in between. CDR3 DNA: TGTGCCAGCAGCTTGTTGACCGGGGTGCAAGAGACCCAGTACTTC. Residues: CASSLLTGVQETQYF.

This rearrangement joins TRBV2 to TRBJ1-1, with D possibly TRBD1 on 5 matching bases. Trimming removed 4 bases at V and 8 bases at J, with 11 bases between. This CDR3 is 12 amino acids long. Germline CDR1 and CDR2: SNHLY and FYNNEI. CDR3 in amino acids: CASSVGGFEAFF. CDR3 nucleotide sequence: TGTGCCAGCAGTGTGGGGGGTTTCGAAGCTTTCTTT.

The J gene is TRBJ2-5, the V gene TRBV7-2, with TRBD2 matching 8 bases. The CDR3 has 15 amino acids. The V gene end was trimmed by 1 base and the J gene end by 7 bases; junction bases not matched to a gene: 8. CDR1 is SGHTA, CDR2 FQGNSA, per germline. CDR3 sequence reads: CASSLETSAGGTQYF. CDR3 sequence (DNA): TGTGCCAGCAGCTTAGAGACATCGGCGGGGGGGACCCAGTACTTC.

V usage is TRBV7-9 and J usage is TRBJ1-1, with 7 positions matching TRBD1. From germline, CDR1 is SEHNR and CDR2 FQNEAQ (reference sequence). The CDR3 is 15 residues long. Germline trimming cut 5 bases from V and 5 bases from J; bases unmatched to any gene: 11. The CDR3 here is CASSPALQGWTEAFF. The CDR3, as DNA: TGTGCCAGCAGCCCGGCATTACAGGGGTGGACTGAAGCTTTCTTT.

CDR3 region: CSASVLAGDTDTQYF. For the CDR3, the DNA is TGCAGTGCTAGTGTCCTAGCGGGGGACACAGATACGCAGTATTTT. The rearrangement links TRBV20-1 to TRBJ2-3; TRBD2 agrees at 10 bases. This CDR3 is built from 15 residues. In germline, CDR1 is DFQATT, CDR2 SNEGSKA (reference sequence). V was pared by 3 bases and J by 2 bases, with 5 bases of the junction left unmatched.

The chain has TRBV7-9 and TRBJ1-1; 7 bases fit TRBD1. This CDR3 spans 13 amino acids. After removal of 8 bases from V and 3 bases from J, the junction contained 6 bases not matched to a gene. Per germline, CDR1 SEHNR and CDR2 FQNEAQ (reference sequence). CDR3: CASVTGVDTEAFF. For the CDR3, the DNA is TGTGCCAGCGTAACAGGGGTAGACACTGAAGCTTTCTTT.

The rearrangement joins TRBV5-6 to TRBJ1-1; maybe TRBD1 (5 bases). The CDR3 is 13 residues long. Between the trimmed V and J ends, which lost 0 bases and 4 bases, there was a span of 7 bases. The germline gives CDR1 SGHDT, CDR2 YYEEEE. The CDR3 is CASSLGGGTEAFF. As DNA, the CDR3 is TGTGCCAGCAGCTTGGGGGGGGGCACTGAAGCTTTCTTT. The complete variable domain, with remaining parts taken from reference TRBV5-6 and TRBJ1-1, reads DAGVTQSPTHLIKTRGQQVTLRCSPKSGHDTVSWYQQALGQGPQFIFQYYEEEERQRGNFPDRFSGHQFPNYSSELNVNALLLGDSALYLCASSLGGGTEAFFGQGTRLTVV.

This clone has just one count. The chain joins TRBV7-9 to TRBJ2-2; 8 bases map to TRBD1. The CDR3 sequence is 16 residues long. V trimming: 4 bases; J trimming: 4 bases; junction bases outside the gene matches: 8. CDR1 and CDR2 (germline): SEHNR, FQNEAQ (reference sequence). This chain's CDR3 is CASSSTGTGFTGELFF. Written as DNA, the CDR3 is TGTGCCAGCAGCTCAACCGGGACAGGTTTCACCGGGGAGCTGTTTTTT.

The rearrangement joins TRBV5-1 to TRBJ2-1; 12 positions agree with TRBD2. The germline CDR1 and CDR2 sequences are SGHRS and YFSETQ. CDR3 length: 17 residues. J lost 2 bases, V lost 4 bases, and 7 bases had no gene match. The CDR3 DNA reads as TGCGCCAGCAGCCACGGACTAGCGGGGCGTACCTACAATGAGCAGTTCTTC. Its translation: CASSHGLAGRTYNEQFF. The entire variable domain, with the rest obtained from reference TRBV5-1 and TRBJ2-1, is as follows: KAGVTQTPRYLIKTRGQQVTLSCSPISGHRSVSWYQQTPGQGLQFLFEYFSETQRNKGNFPGRFSGRQFSNSRSEMNVSTLELGDSALYLCASSHGLAGRTYNEQFFGPGTRLTVL.

This clone was seen a few times. The V call is TRBV19, the J call TRBJ1-3, with 7 bases fitting TRBD1. Germline lookup yields CDR1 LNHDA and CDR2 SQIVND (reference sequence). With V trimmed by 0 bases and J by 2 bases, 1 base remained unmatched. The CDR3 spans 15 residues. This chain's CDR3 is CASSIEQGPGNTIYF. Here the CDR3 DNA reads TGTGCCAGTAGTATAGAACAGGGGCCTGGAAACACCATATATTTT.

This chain joins TRBV7-2 and TRBJ2-7; a possible D gene is TRBD1 (5 bases). The germline CDR1 and CDR2 sequences are SGHTA and FQGNSA. V was pared by 1 base and J by 3 bases, with 10 bases between. CDR3 length equals 14 residues. The CDR3 loop reads CASSLGGWGYEQYF. CDR3 bases: TGTGCCAGCAGCTTAGGGGGCTGGGGCTACGAGCAGTACTTC.

The chain combines TRBV4-3 with TRBJ2-3; a possible D gene is TRBD1 (5 bases). Germline V gene lookup returns CDR1 LGHNA and CDR2 YSLEER. Trimming left V 0 bases short and J 4 bases short, with 11 bases between. The CDR3 covers 15 residues. CDR3 sequence reads: CASSQDLGPADTQYF. The CDR3 DNA reads TGCGCCAGCAGCCAAGATCTGGGGCCAGCAGATACGCAGTATTTT.

The V and J genes are TRBV19 and TRBJ1-2; a possible D gene is TRBD1 (5 bases). Per germline, CDR1 LNHDA and CDR2 SQIVND (reference sequence). V gave up 7 bases and J gave up 8 bases, with 14 bases separating them. This CDR3 comprises 12 residues. The CDR3 DNA sequence: TGTGCCAGTAAGTCCGGACATACGGGCTACACCTTC. Its translation is CASKSGHTGYTF.

The V call is TRBV6-5, the J call TRBJ2-1; D might be TRBD1 (5 bases). Per the germline V gene, CDR1 is MNHEY and CDR2 is SVGAGI. Trimming shortened V by 0 bases and J by 7 bases, and 7 bases separated the two germline ends. CDR3 size: 13 residues. In nucleotides, the CDR3 is TGTGCCAGCAGTTACTCGACAGTTAATGAGCAGTTCTTC. Translated, it gives CASSYSTVNEQFF.

V is TRBV19 and J is TRBJ2-7, with 7 bases matching TRBD1. The germline CDR1 and CDR2 sequences are LNHDA and SQIVND (reference sequence). J gave up 2 bases and V 6 bases, and 7 bases lay outside the gene matches. The CDR3 loop spans 14 amino acids. CDR3 sequence: CASSFRQGPYEQYF. CDR3 bases: TGTGCCAGTAGCTTCCGACAGGGACCCTACGAGCAGTACTTC.

The V and J genes are TRBV3-1 (or the pseudogene TRBV3-2) and TRBJ2-1, with 16 positions matching TRBD2. Germline V CDR1 and CDR2: LGHDT, YNNKEL (reference sequence). The V gene end was trimmed by 2 bases and the J gene end by 6 bases; junction bases not matched to a gene: 7. This CDR3 has 18 residues. In nucleotides, the CDR3 is TGTGCCAGCAGCCAACCAGGGACTAGCGGGGGGGCTAGCAATGAGCAGTTCTTC. Amino acid sequence: CASSQPGTSGGASNEQFF.

This chain joins TRBV4-3 and TRBJ1-2; D may be TRBD1 (5 bases). Trimming removed 0 bases from V and 2 bases from J, with 16 bases in between. This CDR3 is 17 amino acids long. Germline V gene sequence: CDR1 LGHNA, CDR2 YSLEER. The CDR3 loop is CASSQDAQPGENYGYTF. CDR3 in DNA: TGCGCCAGCAGCCAAGACGCTCAGCCGGGGGAAAACTATGGCTACACCTTC.

This clone has just a few counts. The genes are TRBV9 and TRBJ2-1; D is possibly TRBD2 (5 bases). Trimming cost V 0 bases and J 0 bases, with 16 bases left between them. The CDR3 runs to 18 residues. Germline V gene lookup returns CDR1 SGDLS and CDR2 YYNGEE. The CDR3 DNA is TGTGCCAGCAGCGTAGCTCGGTGGCGGGCGAGCTCCTACAATGAGCAGTTCTTC. Residues: CASSVARWRASSYNEQFF. Full variable domain (rest looked up from reference TRBV9 and TRBJ2-1): DSGVTQTPKHLITATGQRVTLRCSPRSGDLSVYWYQQSLDQGLQFLIQYYNGEERAKGNILERFSAQQFPDLHSELNLSSLELGDSALYFCASSVARWRASSYNEQFFGPGTRLTVL.

This clone was picked up a small number of times. The CDR3 bases are TGTGCCAGCAGCCCCCAGGCAACCATGAACACTGAAGCTTTCTTT. Translating gives CASSPQATMNTEAFF. The chain is built from TRBV9 and TRBJ1-1; D is ambiguous. The CDR3 covers 15 residues. CDR1 and CDR2 (germline): SGDLS, YYNGEE. Trimming removed 4 bases from V and 0 bases from J, with 13 bases in between.

The chain combines TRBV2 with TRBJ2-7; a weak D match, TRBD2 (6 bases). The length of the CDR3 is 15 residues. The germline gives CDR1 SNHLY, CDR2 FYNNEI. V lost 2 bases, J lost 4 bases, and 15 bases lay in between. In DNA form, the CDR3 reads TGTGCCAGCAGTGAACCCTCCGGGGGATTATACGAGCAGTACTTC. As protein: CASSEPSGGLYEQYF.

This clone is a singleton in its sample. This chain joins TRBV4-1 and TRBJ1-4; 10 nucleotides agree with TRBD1. This CDR3 contains 16 residues. Germline CDR1 and CDR2: MGHRA and YSYEKL. V gave up 2 bases and J gave up 8 bases; unmatched junction bases: 8. The CDR3 spells CASSQTGTGVWEKLFF. CDR3 coding DNA: TGCGCCAGCAGCCAAACCGGGACAGGGGTGTGGGAAAAACTGTTTTTT.

The chain combines TRBV30 with TRBJ1-2; no definite D call. The length of the CDR3 is 11 residues. V gave up 1 base and J gave up 7 bases, with 7 bases separating them. CDR1 and CDR2 from the germline V gene are GTSNPN and SVGIG (reference sequence). Here the CDR3 DNA reads TGTGCCTGGAGTGGAGGGTTTGGCTACACCTTC. It codes for CAWSGGFGYTF.

The chain carries TRBV7-6 and TRBJ2-3, with 8 bases matching TRBD1. V trimming: 5 bases; J trimming: 3 bases; junction bases outside the gene matches: 7. The CDR3 is 15 amino acids. The germline CDR1 and CDR2 sequences are SGHVS and FNYEAQ. The CDR3 DNA reads as TGTGCCAGCAGCCCAGGGGGCGGGGCAACAGATACGCAGTATTTT. Its protein is CASSPGGGATDTQYF.